This T cell receptor beta chain was retrieved from a study of early T cells in non-severe SARS-CoV-2 infection. Each CDR3 protein gets one entry after TCRdb re-called the 5' RACE reads with MiXCR. The data hold approximately 120,000 distinct CDR3 sequences, with under 15% observed a single time. This clonotype was recorded a few times. Germline CDR1 reads SGDLS; CDR2 reads YYNGEE. The CDR3 contains 15 residues. Germline trimming cut 3 bases from V and 10 bases from J; bases unmatched to any gene: 9. Sequencing input: whole blood. The chain is built from TRBV9 and TRBJ1-6; 8 bases match TRBD1. The receptor was isolated from an adult who was a healthcare worker with PCR-confirmed SARS-CoV-2 infection or an uninfected control (not recorded which). The CDR3 region has the DNA TGTGCCAGCAGCGGGACAGGGAGCGCCGTCTCACCCCTCCACTTT. Amino acid sequence: CASSGTGSAVSPLHF.